Listed below are T cell receptor beta chains from one sample, sequenced in a study of blood T cells in healthy people across ages. TCRdb reprocessed the 5' RACE reads with MiXCR, giving one entry per CDR3 protein. The sample shows fewer than 2,000,000 distinct CDR3 sequences, about two fifths of them seen only once. Sequences were obtained from blood. These receptors were taken from a human donor in good health. CDR3s include the opening cysteine and the closing phenylalanine or tryptophan. Fields, in order: J gene, V gene, clone size, D gene, CDR3 protein, CDR3 DNA. A D gene is named only where the DNA matches it firmly. Clone size is given for some rows only: seen once, a few or many times, or a class if the clone is expanded.

>TRBJ2-1|TRBV24-1|.|TRBD2
CATSDTNRDYYNEQFF
TGTGCCACCAGTGATACTAACCGGGACTACTACAATGAGCAGTTCTTC
>TRBJ1-2|TRBV25-1|.|.
CASSEAGGGEIYGYTF
TGTGCCAGCAGTGAAGCCGGTGGGGGTGAGATCTATGGCTACACCTTC
>TRBJ2-3|TRBV9|.|TRBD2
CASSVVGRTQYF
TGTGCCAGCAGCGTAGTCGGGAGGACGCAGTATTTT
>TRBJ2-1|TRBV20-1|.|.
CSALKTARYNEQFF
TGCAGTGCTCTTAAGACAGCGCGCTACAATGAGCAGTTCTTC
>TRBJ2-7|TRBV11-2|few|.
CASSARRAGSHEQYF
TGTGCCAGCAGCGCGAGGCGAGCGGGCTCCCACGAGCAGTACTTC
>TRBJ1-2|TRBV4-2|few|TRBD1
CASSPRDRDLGYTF
TGTGCCAGCAGCCCCCGGGACAGGGACCTTGGCTACACCTTC
>TRBJ1-2|TRBV29-1|few|TRBD1
CSVEKGTDYGYTF
TGCAGCGTTGAAAAGGGGACAGACTATGGCTACACCTTC
>TRBJ2-5|TRBV12-3/TRBV12-4|.|TRBD2
CASSLMLAGVETQYF
TGTGCCAGCAGTTTAATGCTAGCGGGGGTGGAGACCCAGTACTTC
>TRBJ2-4|TRBV11-3|.|.
CASSLAGQGIAKNIQYF
TGTGCCAGCAGCTTAGCCGGGCAGGGGATAGCCAAAAACATTCAGTACTTC
>TRBJ2-3|TRBV20-1|.|TRBD1
CSALDRGTDTQYF
TGCAGTGCTCTAGACAGGGGCACAGATACGCAGTATTTT
>TRBJ1-5|TRBV15|.|.
CATSRAGYQPQHF
TGTGCCACCAGCAGGGCTGGGTATCAGCCCCAGCATTTT
>TRBJ1-5|TRBV6-2/TRBV6-3|.|TRBD1
CASSYSGTAYSNQPQHF
TGTGCCAGCAGTTACTCGGGGACAGCTTATAGCAATCAGCCCCAGCATTTT
>TRBJ2-2|TRBV4-3|few|TRBD1
CASSQDTGATGELFF
TGCGCCAGCAGCCAAGATACAGGGGCCACCGGGGAGCTGTTTTTT
>TRBJ2-7|TRBV7-2|few|.
CASSLVIIGEQYF
TGTGCCAGCAGCTTAGTCATCATAGGCGAGCAGTACTTC
>TRBJ2-5|TRBV29-1|few|.
CSVEGVAAMETQYF
TGCAGCGTTGAAGGAGTAGCGGCCATGGAGACCCAGTACTTC
>TRBJ1-6|TRBV18|.|.
CASSPTSYATGSPLHF
TGTGCCAGCTCACCAACCAGTTACGCGACGGGCTCACCCCTCCACTTT
>TRBJ2-1|TRBV4-2|few|.
CASSRGSASSYNEQFF
TGTGCCAGCAGCCGGGGGTCGGCGAGCTCCTACAATGAGCAGTTCTTC
>TRBJ1-2|TRBV5-1|few|.
CASSVGDPETHGYTF
TGCGCCAGCAGCGTAGGGGACCCCGAGACCCATGGCTACACCTTC
>TRBJ2-7|TRBV18|.|TRBD1
CASSPGTGCYEQYF
TGTGCCAGCTCGCCGGGGACAGGGTGCTACGAGCAGTACTTC
>TRBJ1-5|TRBV7-8|few|.
CASSPNGQPQHF
TGTGCCAGCAGCCCCAACGGTCAGCCCCAGCATTTT
>TRBJ2-1|TRBV3-1|.|TRBD2
CASSQKSRVYGLAGRATYNEQFF
TGTGCCAGCAGCCAAAAAAGTCGGGTTTACGGACTAGCGGGGCGAGCAACCTACAATGAGCAGTTCTTC
>TRBJ1-5|TRBV15|.|.
CATSRDKLGNQPQHF
TGTGCCACCAGCAGAGATAAGTTAGGGAATCAGCCCCAGCATTTT
>TRBJ2-7|TRBV5-1|.|.
CASSLEVQPGEQYF
TGTGCCAGCAGCTTGGAGGTTCAGCCTGGCGAGCAGTACTTC
>TRBJ2-5|TRBV3-1|.|.
CASSQGPSLGETQYF
TGTGCCAGCAGCCAAGGTCCGTCGTTAGGTGAGACCCAGTACTTC
>TRBJ2-3|TRBV27|.|TRBD2
CASKGFSGQGSTDTQYF
TGTGCCAGCAAGGGGTTTAGCGGGCAGGGAAGCACAGATACGCAGTATTTT
>TRBJ2-7|TRBV28|.|.
CASSLELTSYEQYF
TGTGCCAGCAGTTTGGAGCTGACCTCCTACGAGCAGTACTTC
>TRBJ2-7|TRBV20-1|few|TRBD1
CSARDRGQGASYEQYF
TGCAGTGCTAGAGATAGGGGACAGGGGGCTTCCTACGAGCAGTACTTC
>TRBJ2-3|TRBV7-2|.|TRBD2
CASSSVGLAGAQDTQYF
TGTGCCAGCAGCTCAGTGGGACTAGCGGGGGCTCAAGATACGCAGTATTTT
>TRBJ2-7|TRBV7-6|few|.
CASSLVKTYEQYF
TGTGCCAGCAGCTTAGTGAAGACCTACGAGCAGTACTTC
>TRBJ2-7|TRBV29-1|.|TRBD1
CSTLGTESYEQYF
TGCAGCACTCTCGGGACAGAGTCCTACGAGCAGTACTTC
>TRBJ2-3|TRBV7-2|.|.
CASSYRPLAGRDTQYF
TGTGCCAGCAGCTACAGGCCCCTGGCGGGGAGAGATACGCAGTATTTT
>TRBJ1-2|TRBV28|few|.
CASSRTSGAGYTF
TGTGCCAGCAGCCGTACTTCAGGGGCGGGCTACACCTTC
>TRBJ1-2|TRBV20-1|few|TRBD1
CSARRTGGEARGYTF
TGCAGTGCTAGACGCACAGGGGGCGAAGCAAGGGGCTACACCTTC
>TRBJ1-5|TRBV4-2|.|.
CVSSQDFWGQPQHF
TGTGTCAGCAGCCAAGATTTCTGGGGTCAGCCCCAGCATTTT
>TRBJ2-1|TRBV4-3|few|TRBD2
CASSTGGGQFF
TGCGCCAGCAGCACTGGGGGGGGTCAGTTCTTC
>TRBJ1-1|TRBV3-1|once|.
CASSQGLGTDNDEAFF
TGTGCCAGCAGCCAAGGGTTGGGGACTGACAACGATGAAGCTTTCTTT